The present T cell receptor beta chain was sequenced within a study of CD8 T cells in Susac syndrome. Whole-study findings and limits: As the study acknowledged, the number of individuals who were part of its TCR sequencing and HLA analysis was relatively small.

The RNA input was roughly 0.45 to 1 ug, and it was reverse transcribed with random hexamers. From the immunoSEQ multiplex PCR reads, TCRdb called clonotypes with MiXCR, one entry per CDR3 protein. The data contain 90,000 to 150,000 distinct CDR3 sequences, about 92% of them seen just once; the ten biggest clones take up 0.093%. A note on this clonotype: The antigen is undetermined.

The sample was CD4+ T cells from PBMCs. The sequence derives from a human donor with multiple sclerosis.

The CDR3 protein is CASSLGLEVNEKLFF. The CDR3 coding sequence is TGCGCCAGCAGCTTGGGTTTGGAAGTAAATGAAAAACTGTTTTTT. The V and J genes are TRBV5-1 and TRBJ1-4; D gene uncertain. With 0 bases removed from V and 5 bases from J, the gap between germline ends came to 11 bases. Germline V gene data show CDR1 as SGHRS and CDR2 as YFSETQ. The CDR3 has 15 residues.